A selection of T cell receptor beta chains follows, all from one sample in a study of T cells after yellow fever vaccination. TCRdb called the 5' RACE reads again in MiXCR, with one record for every CDR3 protein. Here the sample spans approximately 120,000 distinct CDR3 sequences, roughly 15% being singletons. This specimen was CD8+ T cells sorted from PBMCs, taken 5 days after the yellow fever booster vaccination. These receptors were taken from a man aged 18 to 35 who received the YFV17D yellow fever vaccine. Both conserved end residues are part of each CDR3. D genes are given only for firm matches. Clone sizes are given selectively: once, few, many, or a class where the clone is expanded.

TRBD1	TRBV11-2	TRBJ2-5	few	TGTGCCAGCAGCATCCATACGGGACAGGGAGAGACCCAGTACTTC	CASSIHTGQGETQYF
TRBD2	TRBV7-2	TRBJ2-3	few	TGTGCCAGCAGTCCCCCCGAGGCGGGGGGAGTCACAGATACGCAGTATTTT	CASSPPEAGGVTDTQYF
-	TRBV4-1	TRBJ2-7	many	TGCGCCAGCAGCCGTAAAGGAGGCGTCGACGAGCAGTACTTC	CASSRKGGVDEQYF
-	TRBV6-1	TRBJ2-2	few	TGTGCCAGCAGTGACAGAGGGCTGGACACCGGGGAGCTGTTTTTT	CASSDRGLDTGELFF
-	TRBV7-9	TRBJ1-2	few	TGTGCCAGCAGCTTCTGGGGCAATATTAACTATGGCTACACCTTC	CASSFWGNINYGYTF
-	TRBV4-3	TRBJ1-2	many	TGCGCCAGCAGCCCATCACCGTATTGGAACTATGGCTACACCTTC	CASSPSPYWNYGYTF
-	TRBV19	TRBJ1-2	few	TGTGCCAGTAGTAGCCCCCGTGGCTACACCTTC	CASSSPRGYTF
-	TRBV10-3	TRBJ2-3	-	TGTGCCATCAGTGGGGCACAACGGACAGATACGCAGTATTTT	CAISGAQRTDTQYF
TRBD2	TRBV19	TRBJ2-3	-	TGTGCCAGTAGTTCAGGGACTAGCGGTCACACAGATACGCAGTATTTT	CASSSGTSGHTDTQYF
-	TRBV25-1	TRBJ1-3	-	TGTGCCAGCAGTGAAGAAGTTGAGAGCACCATATATTTT	CASSEEVESTIYF
TRBD1	TRBV14	TRBJ2-1	few	TGTGCCAGCAGCCAAGTTGGACAGGCTGGGGGTGAGCAGTTCTTC	CASSQVGQAGGEQFF
-	TRBV5-1	TRBJ1-1	-	TGCGCCAGCAGGACAGGTTGGGGCACTGAAGCTTTCTTT	CASRTGWGTEAFF
TRBD2	TRBV11-3	TRBJ2-5	few	TGTGCCAGCAGCTTAGATCGGCCAGCGGGGGGGCGTGAGACCCAGTACTTC	CASSLDRPAGGRETQYF
TRBD1	TRBV5-5	TRBJ2-1	many	TGTGCCAGCAGCTCCATTGGGACAGATTCCTACAATGAGCAGTTCTTC	CASSSIGTDSYNEQFF
-	TRBV6-5	TRBJ1-5	-	TGTGCCAGCGGCCCTAGTGGCAATCAGCCCCAGCATTTT	CASGPSGNQPQHF
TRBD1	TRBV10-3	TRBJ1-2	few	TGTGCGAACAGGGGCGAGGATTACTATGGCTACACCTTC	CANRGEDYYGYTF
TRBD1	TRBV4-3	TRBJ2-5	many	TGCGCCAGCAGCCAAGAAAACTACGACAGGGGCTTCCAAGAGACCCAGTACTTC	CASSQENYDRGFQETQYF
-	TRBV12-3/TRBV12-4	TRBJ2-1	-	TGTGCCAGCAGTATGGGGCAGGGACATTCCAATGAGCAGTTCTTC	CASSMGQGHSNEQFF
-	TRBV4-1	TRBJ1-5	-	TGCGCCAGCAGCCAAGGGCCGGGGACCGGCCAGCCCCAGCATTTT	CASSQGPGTGQPQHF
TRBD1	TRBV4-1	TRBJ1-5	-	TGCGCCAGCAGCCAAGAACAGGGGGGCAATCAGCCCCAGCATTTT	CASSQEQGGNQPQHF
TRBD2	TRBV5-1	TRBJ2-1	once	TGCGCCAGCAGCTTAGGACTAGCTCCGTATGAGCAGTTCTTC	CASSLGLAPYEQFF
-	TRBV4-2	TRBJ1-5	few	TGTGCCAGCAGCCAATTCGCAGGGGGCAATCAGCCCCAGCATTTT	CASSQFAGGNQPQHF
-	TRBV7-8	TRBJ1-2	-	TGTGCCAGCAGCTTATGGGTGGGTTCCGGCTACACCTTC	CASSLWVGSGYTF
-	TRBV4-1	TRBJ2-1	-	TGCGCCAGCAGCTATTTGTCGGGTTTAGTTGAGCAGTTCTTC	CASSYLSGLVEQFF
TRBD1	TRBV10-3	TRBJ2-2	-	TGTGCCATCAGTGATCCGGACAGGGGGACCACCGGGGAGCTGTTTTTT	CAISDPDRGTTGELFF
-	TRBV9	TRBJ1-1	few	TGTGCCAGCAGCGTAGTCGGGAACGCTGAAGCTTTCTTT	CASSVVGNAEAFF
TRBD2	TRBV11-2	TRBJ2-5	-	TGTGCCAGCAGCCACACCCTAGCGGGGGTGGAGACCCAGTACTTC	CASSHTLAGVETQYF
TRBD2	TRBV4-2	TRBJ2-3	-	TGCGCCAGCAGCCAAGATATGGCGGGGGGCACAGATACGCAGTATTTT	CASSQDMAGGTDTQYF
-	TRBV4-1	TRBJ1-1	-	TGCGCCAGCAGCCAACGGGTCGGGAACACTGAAGCTTTCTTT	CASSQRVGNTEAFF
TRBD1	TRBV6-6	TRBJ2-7	-	TGTGCCAGCACCAAGACAGGGGAGTACTACGAGCAGTACTTC	CASTKTGEYYEQYF
-	TRBV7-9	TRBJ1-1	few	TGTGCCAGCAGCTTAGAATGGGGCGTGGGTACTGAAGCTTTCTTT	CASSLEWGVGTEAFF
TRBD2	TRBV24-1	TRBJ2-1	-	TGTGCCACCAGTGAGAGGACTAGCGGGGGGTACAATGAGCAGTTCTTC	CATSERTSGGYNEQFF
TRBD1	TRBV2	TRBJ2-7	-	TGTGCCAGCAGTGCGGGGACAGGGAGCGAGCAGTACTTC	CASSAGTGSEQYF
TRBD2	TRBV11-2	TRBJ2-1	few	TGTGCCAGCAGCTTTAGGACTAGCCCCGACAATGAGCAGTTCTTC	CASSFRTSPDNEQFF
-	TRBV4-1	TRBJ1-2	many	TGCGCCAGCAGCCAAGTGCTTTCAGGGTTCCTCGGCTACACCTTC	CASSQVLSGFLGYTF
-	TRBV12-3/TRBV12-4	TRBJ1-2	-	TGTGCCAGCAGTCTCGACGGGTGGGGCTACACCTTC	CASSLDGWGYTF
-	TRBV6-2/TRBV6-3	TRBJ1-5	-	TGTGCCAGCAGTTACTCGAACGGGAGGCTCAATCAGCCCCAGCATTTT	CASSYSNGRLNQPQHF
-	TRBV20-1	TRBJ2-1	-	TGCAGTGCTAGAGCGGGGCCAAGGAATGAGCAGTTCTTC	CSARAGPRNEQFF
-	TRBV2	TRBJ2-2	-	TGTGCCAGCAGTGATTCGGGGGGCGAATTGCCCACCGGGGAGCTGTTTTTT	CASSDSGGELPTGELFF
-	TRBV7-2	TRBJ2-5	few	TGTGCCAGCAGCGACCGGGACATGCTGGAGACCCAGTACTTC	CASSDRDMLETQYF
-	TRBV11-2	TRBJ2-1	-	TGTGCCAGCAGCAAAATAGCGGCGGATGAGCAGTTCTTC	CASSKIAADEQFF
TRBD1	TRBV20-1	TRBJ2-2	few	TGCAGTGCTAGAGATGGGGGACAGCCCATGACCGGGGAGCTGTTTTTT	CSARDGGQPMTGELFF
TRBD2	TRBV4-3	TRBJ2-3	-	TGCGCCAGCAGCCAAATAGCGGGGGGGAGCACAGATACGCAGTATTTT	CASSQIAGGSTDTQYF
-	TRBV5-1	TRBJ2-2	once	TGCGCCAGCAGCTTCCTAGCGAACTCCGGGGAGCTGTTTTTT	CASSFLANSGELFF
TRBD1	TRBV20-1	TRBJ2-6	many	TGCAGTGCTACCGGGACAGGGATATCTGGGGCCAACGTCCTGACTTTC	CSATGTGISGANVLTF
-	TRBV20-1	TRBJ2-1	-	TGCAGTGCCCAAGACGGAGCAGAGCAGTTCTTC	CSAQDGAEQFF
-	TRBV6-1	TRBJ2-7	few	TGTGCCAGCATGGAGGGCTTCTCCTACGAGCAGTACTTC	CASMEGFSYEQYF
-	TRBV4-3	TRBJ1-5	-	TGCGCCAGCAGCCAAGAATGGCATAGCAATCAGCCCCAGCATTTT	CASSQEWHSNQPQHF
TRBD1	TRBV18	TRBJ2-5	few	TGTGCCAGCTCACCACCATACTGGACAGGGACACAAGAGACCCAGTACTTC	CASSPPYWTGTQETQYF